A selection of T cell receptor beta chains follows, all from one sample in a study of blood T cell repertoires in COVID-19. The assay was immunoSEQ multiplex PCR, and TCRdb's table has in-frame clones only and misses some. The sample has around 180,000 clones; 85% to 90% are singletons. The specimen was peripheral blood. These receptors were obtained from a human donor in a cohort sampled during active COVID-19. CDR3s leave out the opening cysteine and the closing phenylalanine or tryptophan. The listing skips clone size in some rows; elsewhere it reads once, few, many or a size class.

J gene: TRBJ2-3; clone size: .; V gene: TRBV29-1; CDR3 protein: SVRERGYTDTQY
J gene: TRBJ1-2; clone size: .; V gene: TRBV12-3/TRBV12-4; CDR3 protein: ASRRTGGYGYT
J gene: TRBJ2-5; clone size: once; V gene: TRBV7-9; CDR3 protein: ASSLDRAETQY
J gene: TRBJ2-2; clone size: .; V gene: TRBV7-2; CDR3 protein: ASSFRTGNTGELF
J gene: TRBJ1-3; clone size: .; V gene: TRBV7-9; CDR3 protein: ASSLIHPGGNGNTIY
J gene: TRBJ2-2; clone size: .; V gene: TRBV3-1/TRBV3-2; CDR3 protein: ASSLGHGGATGELF
J gene: TRBJ2-2; clone size: .; V gene: TRBV11-2; CDR3 protein: ASSLVTSHYGELF
J gene: TRBJ2-2; clone size: .; V gene: TRBV27; CDR3 protein: ASISYPASGENTGELF
J gene: TRBJ2-7; clone size: once; V gene: TRBV5-6; CDR3 protein: ASSLTRGYSYEQY
J gene: TRBJ2-5; clone size: .; V gene: TRBV5-4; CDR3 protein: ASSRQGVTETQY
J gene: TRBJ1-3; clone size: .; V gene: TRBV4-3; CDR3 protein: ASSQDRASGNTIY
J gene: TRBJ2-7; clone size: .; V gene: TRBV18; CDR3 protein: ASSTSSGGDYEQY
J gene: TRBJ2-7; clone size: .; V gene: TRBV3-1/TRBV3-2; CDR3 protein: ASRKGLAESYEQY
J gene: TRBJ2-7; clone size: .; V gene: TRBV7-9; CDR3 protein: ASSPPALAGPYEQY
J gene: TRBJ1-1; clone size: .; V gene: TRBV5-1; CDR3 protein: ASSSDQGKNTEAF
J gene: TRBJ2-2; clone size: .; V gene: TRBV19; CDR3 protein: ASSIRHSNTGELF
J gene: TRBJ2-7; clone size: .; V gene: TRBV5-4; CDR3 protein: ASGAGPGSGGTYEQY
J gene: TRBJ2-3; clone size: .; V gene: TRBV20-1; CDR3 protein: SAQGTTYQY
J gene: TRBJ2-7; clone size: .; V gene: TRBV7-2; CDR3 protein: ASSFGGGSPYEQY
J gene: TRBJ2-3; clone size: .; V gene: TRBV18; CDR3 protein: ASSPLGTSDTDTQY
J gene: TRBJ1-1; clone size: .; V gene: TRBV10-3; CDR3 protein: AISESFGTEAF
J gene: TRBJ2-5; clone size: few; V gene: TRBV10-3; CDR3 protein: ATTTSGGVETQY
J gene: TRBJ1-4; clone size: few; V gene: TRBV30; CDR3 protein: AWKGAGSTEKLF
J gene: TRBJ1-1; clone size: .; V gene: TRBV12-5; CDR3 protein: ASGLVRTEAF
J gene: TRBJ1-4; clone size: .; V gene: TRBV7-8; CDR3 protein: ASSPPDEKLF
J gene: TRBJ2-2; clone size: .; V gene: TRBV6-5; CDR3 protein: ASSSKSVLYTGELF
J gene: TRBJ1-5; clone size: .; V gene: TRBV18; CDR3 protein: ASSPQGKSNQPQH
J gene: TRBJ2-2; clone size: .; V gene: TRBV3-1/TRBV3-2; CDR3 protein: ASKPGLAGGPWTGELF
J gene: TRBJ2-7; clone size: .; V gene: TRBV5-1; CDR3 protein: ASSVQGNHEQY
J gene: TRBJ2-7; clone size: .; V gene: TRBV9; CDR3 protein: ASSVREGGNYEQY
J gene: TRBJ1-6; clone size: .; V gene: TRBV5-4; CDR3 protein: ASSSRTGRWSYNSPLH